What follows describes a single TCR beta chain. Its antigen is still unknown. Base qualities are missing; no much larger clone stands one base away. The immunoSEQ assay was used to generate TCR beta chain sequences from genomic DNA. The paper's data handling went like this. Any CDR3 sequence that did not begin with the conserved framework cysteine at position 104 was removed by hand. To get clonality, the normalized Shannon's Diversity Index was subtracted from one, giving values from 0 (maximal diversity) to 1 (oligoclonal). Chi-squared comparison-of-proportions tests assessed whether the same CDR3 differed in frequency between samples, such as brain versus blood. Public clonotypes were found by searching immuneACCESS, and the VDJdb browser was used to assess similarity to known antiviral clonotypes. Here the immuneACCESS table is served through TCRdb, limited to in-frame sequences with V and J called. Missing clones are a known gap in these copies; in checked studies unresolved V genes cover under half, and the rest lacks a known reason. From that table come the V and J calls and clone size; the DNA was used to work out D and trimming. This sample holds about 340,000 clones; nearly 95% were observed only once. Of the sample, 5% to 7% is held by the ten largest clones.

Explained via the paper, the time point label denotes: blood from clinic visit 5 months post-surgery; TSC patient then seizure free. The surgery cases with the highest brain T cell transcript signatures were chosen for TCR beta chain sequencing of brain tissue, and also of blood when blood was available. Patients had been treated with at least one anti-epileptic drug before surgery. The TCR-sequenced patients were children whose drug-resistant epilepsy was caused by tuberous sclerosis complex, focal cortical dysplasia, Rasmussen encephalitis or hemimegalencephaly. The Monarch genomic DNA purification kit was used to extract bulk genomic DNA from unsorted brain tissue and whole blood. These data are taken from a study of brain T cells in children with intractable seizures (dated by TCRdb to the early 2020s). As for the study more broadly: Resected brain tissue from a few dozen pediatric epilepsy surgery cases was first screened for immune gene transcripts using a NanoString immunology panel. Among the approximately twelve selected surgery cases, pre-surgery blood was additionally sequenced for eight, leaving four cases with brain tissue only. What the research found in general, with its limitations: Because sequencing depth differed between pre- and post-surgery blood, the absence of clones from the pre-surgery sample may reflect undersampling. Viral specificity was inferred solely from CDR3 sequence similarity, and the HCMV serostatus of the patients was not known.

V loses 1 base, J loses 1 base, and the germline ends lie 4 bases apart. The CDR3 contains 13 residues, cysteine and phenylalanine counted. The sequence is cut down to CDR3 DNA, 39 bases in frame from base 1. Taken from the germline V gene, the CDR1 and CDR2 loops are SGHTA and FQGTGA. The TCR comes from a boy under two years old with tuberous sclerosis and intractable seizures. The chain joins TRBV7-3 to TRBJ1-1, with the D segment identity uncertain. The source material was peripheral blood, sampled about 5 months after surgery. For the CDR3, the sequence is CASSLMGNTEAFF. Here is the DNA: TGTGCCAGCAGCTTAATGGGGAACACTGAAGCTTTCTTT.